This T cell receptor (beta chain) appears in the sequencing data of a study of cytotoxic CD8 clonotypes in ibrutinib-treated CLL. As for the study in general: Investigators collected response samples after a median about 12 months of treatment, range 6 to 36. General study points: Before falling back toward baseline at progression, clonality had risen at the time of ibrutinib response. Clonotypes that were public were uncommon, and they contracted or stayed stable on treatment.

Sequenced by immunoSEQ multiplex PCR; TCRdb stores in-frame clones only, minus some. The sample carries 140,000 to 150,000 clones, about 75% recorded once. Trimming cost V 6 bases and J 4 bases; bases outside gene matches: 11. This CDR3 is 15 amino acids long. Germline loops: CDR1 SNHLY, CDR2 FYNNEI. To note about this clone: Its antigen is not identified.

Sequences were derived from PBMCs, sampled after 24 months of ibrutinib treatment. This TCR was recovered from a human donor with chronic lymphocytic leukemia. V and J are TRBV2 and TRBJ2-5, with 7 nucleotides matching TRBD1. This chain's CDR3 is CASSPGQSSAETQYF. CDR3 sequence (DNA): TGTGCCAGCAGCCCGGGACAGTCGAGTGCAGAGACCCAGTACTTC.